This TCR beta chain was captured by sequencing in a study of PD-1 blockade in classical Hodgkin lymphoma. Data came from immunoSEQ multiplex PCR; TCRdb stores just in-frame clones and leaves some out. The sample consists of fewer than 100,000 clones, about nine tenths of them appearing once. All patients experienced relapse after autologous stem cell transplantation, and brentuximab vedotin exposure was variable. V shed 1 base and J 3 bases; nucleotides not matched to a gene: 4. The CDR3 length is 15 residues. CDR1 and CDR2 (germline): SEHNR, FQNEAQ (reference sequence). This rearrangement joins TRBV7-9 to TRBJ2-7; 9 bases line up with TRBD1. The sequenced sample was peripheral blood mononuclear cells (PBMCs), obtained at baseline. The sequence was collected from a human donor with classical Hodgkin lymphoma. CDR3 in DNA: TGTGCCAGCAGCTTAGGCGACAGGGGGTACTACGAGCAGTACTTC. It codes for CASSLGDRGYYEQYF. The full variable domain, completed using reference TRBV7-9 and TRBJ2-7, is DTGVSQNPRHKITKRGQNVTFRCDPISEHNRLYWYRQTLGQGPEFLTYFQNEAQLEKSRLLSDRFSAERPKGSFSTLEIQRTEQGDSAMYLCASSLGDRGYYEQYFGPGTRLTVT.